Detailed here is one T cell receptor beta chain. Libraries were prepared by immunoSEQ multiplex PCR; TCRdb keeps only in-frame clonotypes and omits some of them. This table has roughly 300,000 clones, over 75% appearing once. The CDR3 runs 16 residues. Germline CDR1 is MNHNS and CDR2 is SASEGT. The ends lost 5 bases at V and 5 bases at J; junction bases unmatched: 11. These data come from a study of blood T cell repertoires in COVID-19. Study-wide context: T cells, B-cell-depleted T cells, or PBMCs supplied cDNA or gDNA.

Participant age was roughly 18 to 95 years, and participants resided in fewer than 30 US areas. The receptor comes from a woman aged 18-35 years who had recovered from COVID-19. The sample comprised PBMCs or T cells enriched from blood (not recorded which). This sequence joins TRBV6-1 and TRBJ2-1; TRBD1 aligns across 8 bases. CDR3 bases: TGTGCCAGCAGTCAAGTTTCAGGGGGCTGGGACAATGAGCAGTTCTTC. As protein: CASSQVSGGWDNEQFF.